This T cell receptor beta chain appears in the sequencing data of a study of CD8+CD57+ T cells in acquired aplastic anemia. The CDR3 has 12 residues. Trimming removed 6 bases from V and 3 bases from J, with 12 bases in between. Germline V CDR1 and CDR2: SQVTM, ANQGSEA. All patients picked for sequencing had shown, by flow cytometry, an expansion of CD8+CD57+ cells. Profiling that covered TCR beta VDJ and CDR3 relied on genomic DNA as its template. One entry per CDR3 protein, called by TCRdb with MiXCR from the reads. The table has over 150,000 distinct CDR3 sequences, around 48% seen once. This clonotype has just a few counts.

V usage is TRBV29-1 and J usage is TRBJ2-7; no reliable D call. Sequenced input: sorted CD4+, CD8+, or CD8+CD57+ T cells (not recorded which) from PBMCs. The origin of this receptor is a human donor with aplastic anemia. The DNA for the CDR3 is TGCAGCGTCGTCGTGATGAGCTACGAGCAGTACTTC. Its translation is CSVVVMSYEQYF.